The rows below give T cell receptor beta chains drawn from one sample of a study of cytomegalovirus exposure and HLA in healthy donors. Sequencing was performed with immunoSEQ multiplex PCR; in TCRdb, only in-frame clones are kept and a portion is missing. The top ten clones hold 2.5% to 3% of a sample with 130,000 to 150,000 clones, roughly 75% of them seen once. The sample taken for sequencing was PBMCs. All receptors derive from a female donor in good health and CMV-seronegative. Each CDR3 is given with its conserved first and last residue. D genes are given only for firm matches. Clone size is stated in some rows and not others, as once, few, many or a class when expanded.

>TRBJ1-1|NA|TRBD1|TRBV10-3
TGTGCCACCAGGGCGGCAGGGGGCTGGGGTGAAGCTTTCTTT
CATRAAGGWGEAFF
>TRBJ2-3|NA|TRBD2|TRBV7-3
TGTGCCAGCAGCCAACTAGCGGGAGGAGGATTTAGCACAGATACGCAGTATTTT
CASSQLAGGGFSTDTQYF
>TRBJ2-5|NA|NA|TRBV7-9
TGTGCCAGCAGCTTAAATATGGCGGTACAAGAGACCCAGTACTTC
CASSLNMAVQETQYF
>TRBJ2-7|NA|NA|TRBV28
TGTGCCAGCAGCTTTGACAGGTCCTCCTACGAGCAGTACTTC
CASSFDRSSYEQYF
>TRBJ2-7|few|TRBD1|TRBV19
TGTGCCAGTCAAGAGACAGGGGGCGACGAGCAGTACTTC
CASQETGGDEQYF
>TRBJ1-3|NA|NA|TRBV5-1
TGCGCCAGCAGCTTGGTGGCGGGAACGCCTGGAAACACCATATATTTT
CASSLVAGTPGNTIYF
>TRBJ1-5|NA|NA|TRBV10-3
TGTGCCATCAGTGGCGGACTTCCCGGGGCCCAGCATTTT
CAISGGLPGAQHF
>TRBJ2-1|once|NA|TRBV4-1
TGCGCCAGCAGGTCGACAGTTTCCTACAATGAGCAGTTCTTC
CASRSTVSYNEQFF
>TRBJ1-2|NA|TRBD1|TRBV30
TGTGCCTGGAGTGGGACAGGGAACTATGGCTACACCTTC
CAWSGTGNYGYTF
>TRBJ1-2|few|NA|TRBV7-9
TGTGCCAGCAGCCAAGTGGGACACAACTATGGCTACACCTTC
CASSQVGHNYGYTF
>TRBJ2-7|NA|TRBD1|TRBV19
TGTGCCAGTAGTATCGGACAGGGGGCGTCGTGCGAGCAGTACTTC
CASSIGQGASCEQYF
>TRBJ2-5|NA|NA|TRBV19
TGTGCCAGTAGTATGGTTGGGCAGGGTCGAGAGACCCAGTACTTC
CASSMVGQGRETQYF
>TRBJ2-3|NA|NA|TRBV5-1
TGCGCCAGCAGCATACTAGTTGGAGATACGCAGTATTTT
CASSILVGDTQYF